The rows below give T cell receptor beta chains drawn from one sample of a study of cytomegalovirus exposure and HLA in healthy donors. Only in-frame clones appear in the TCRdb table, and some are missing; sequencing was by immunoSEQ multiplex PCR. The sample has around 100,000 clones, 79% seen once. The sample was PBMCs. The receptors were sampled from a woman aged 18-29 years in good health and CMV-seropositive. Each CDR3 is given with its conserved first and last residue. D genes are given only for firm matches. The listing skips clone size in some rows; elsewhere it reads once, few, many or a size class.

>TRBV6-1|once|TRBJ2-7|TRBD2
TGTGCCAGCAGGGAGGGACTAGCGGGAGCCTACGAGCAGTACTTC
CASREGLAGAYEQYF
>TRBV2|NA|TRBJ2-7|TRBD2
TGTGCCAGCAGGGGGACTAGGAGAATCTACGAGCAGTACTTC
CASRGTRRIYEQYF
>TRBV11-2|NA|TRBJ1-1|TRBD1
TGTGCCAGCAGCCGTGACAGGGGATCGAACACTGAAGCTTTCTTT
CASSRDRGSNTEAFF
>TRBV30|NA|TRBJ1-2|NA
TGTGCCTGGAGTGTGTGGGGGCCGGCCCGAGGCTACACCTTC
CAWSVWGPARGYTF
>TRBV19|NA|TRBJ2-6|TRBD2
TGTGCCAGTAGTAGAAGAGGGAGGGTCGGGGCCAACGTCCTGACTTTC
CASSRRGRVGANVLTF
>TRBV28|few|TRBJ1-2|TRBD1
TGTGCCAGCAGTCGCGGACAGGGGCGCGGCTACACCTTC
CASSRGQGRGYTF
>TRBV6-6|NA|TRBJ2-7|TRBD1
TGTGCCAGCAGTTACTCCGGGACAGGGGGGAACAAGCAGTACTTC
CASSYSGTGGNKQYF
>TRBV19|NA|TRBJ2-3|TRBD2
TGTGCCAGTAGTATTCGCCTAGCGGGAGCGAGTGATACGCAGTATTTT
CASSIRLAGASDTQYF
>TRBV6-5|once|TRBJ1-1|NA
TGTGCCAGCACCCCCATCCGGGTGACCACTGAAGCTTTCTTT
CASTPIRVTTEAFF
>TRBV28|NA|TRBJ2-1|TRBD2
TGTGCCAGCATCCCCCCCGGAGGGTCCGAGACTAGCGGGAGCTATGAGCAGTTCTTC
CASIPPGGSETSGSYEQFF
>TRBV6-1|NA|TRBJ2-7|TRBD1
TGTGCCAGCAGTGTTTTTGGACAGGTCGAGCAGTACTTC
CASSVFGQVEQYF
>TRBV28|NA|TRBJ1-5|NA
TGTGCCAGCACCTCCCGAAGGGGTGAAGAGAATCAGCCCCAGCATTTT
CASTSRRGEENQPQHF
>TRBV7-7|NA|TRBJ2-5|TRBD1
TGTGCTAGCAGCCCTCGGACAGGGCAGGGCGAGACCCAGTACTTC
CASSPRTGQGETQYF
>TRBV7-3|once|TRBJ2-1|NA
TGTGCCAGCAGCTTAAGGGGCGACTTTTACAATGAGCAGTTCTTC
CASSLRGDFYNEQFF
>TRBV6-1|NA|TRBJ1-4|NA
TGTGCCAGCGGGACTAGGGCTAATGAAAAACTGTTTTTT
CASGTRANEKLFF
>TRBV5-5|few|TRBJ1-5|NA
TGTGCCAGCAGCTTGGACGCAGGCAATCAGCCCCAGCATTTT
CASSLDAGNQPQHF
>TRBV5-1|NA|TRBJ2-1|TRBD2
TGCGCCAGCAGCTTGCTCTCGGGACTAGACGATGAGCAGTTCTTC
CASSLLSGLDDEQFF
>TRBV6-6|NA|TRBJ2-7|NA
TGTGCCAGCAGTTACCCGGTGCTAAAGCCGTACTACGAGCAGTACTTC
CASSYPVLKPYYEQYF
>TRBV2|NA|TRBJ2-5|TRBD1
TGTGCCAGCAGTGAAGCAAGCTGGGGACAGGGGGTAAGAGAGACCCAGTACTTC
CASSEASWGQGVRETQYF
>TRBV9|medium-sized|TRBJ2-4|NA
TGTGCCAGCAGCGCTTTCGACAGTCCCTTAGCCAAAAACATTCAGTACTTC
CASSAFDSPLAKNIQYF
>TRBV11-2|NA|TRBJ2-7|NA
TGTGCCAGCAGCTTATCGGGGACTGGGGACTACGAGCAGTACTTC
CASSLSGTGDYEQYF
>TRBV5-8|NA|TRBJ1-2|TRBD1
TGTGCCAGCAGCCGGGGACAGGAGTCGTCTCTCTATGGCTACACCTTC
CASSRGQESSLYGYTF